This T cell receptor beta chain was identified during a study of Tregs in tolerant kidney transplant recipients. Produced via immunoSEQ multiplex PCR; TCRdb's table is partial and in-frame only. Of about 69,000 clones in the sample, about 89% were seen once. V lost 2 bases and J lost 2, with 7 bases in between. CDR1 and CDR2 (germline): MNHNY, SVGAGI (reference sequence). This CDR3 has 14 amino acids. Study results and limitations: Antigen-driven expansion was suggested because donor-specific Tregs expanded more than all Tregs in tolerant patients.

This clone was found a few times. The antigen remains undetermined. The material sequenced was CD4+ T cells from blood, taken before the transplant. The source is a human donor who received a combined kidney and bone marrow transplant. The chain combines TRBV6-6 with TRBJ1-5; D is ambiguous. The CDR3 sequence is CASSYEQGNQPQHF. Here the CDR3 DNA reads TGTGCCAGCAGTTACGAGCAGGGCAATCAGCCCCAGCATTTT.